The TCR beta chain under discussion was sequenced for a study of identical twins. Using its own MiXCR run on the 5' RACE reads, TCRdb lists one record per CDR3 protein. Of 250,000 to 350,000 distinct CDR3 sequences in the sample, less than 9% were seen once. The CDR3 consists of 12 residues. The germline V gene encodes CDR1 SEHNR and CDR2 FQNEAQ (reference sequence). The V and J ends lost 5 bases and 4 bases respectively, with 9 bases between them. This clonotype showed up many times. Another study also made use of these data, one on yellow fever vaccine responses in identical twins.

The source material was memory (CD45RO+) T cells sorted from blood. The clonotype comes from a young woman in good health. The genes are TRBV7-9 and TRBJ2-7, with D hard to call. CDR3 sequence (DNA): TGTGCCAGCAGCCAAGTTGGTTACGAGCAGTACTTC. This encodes CASSQVGYEQYF.